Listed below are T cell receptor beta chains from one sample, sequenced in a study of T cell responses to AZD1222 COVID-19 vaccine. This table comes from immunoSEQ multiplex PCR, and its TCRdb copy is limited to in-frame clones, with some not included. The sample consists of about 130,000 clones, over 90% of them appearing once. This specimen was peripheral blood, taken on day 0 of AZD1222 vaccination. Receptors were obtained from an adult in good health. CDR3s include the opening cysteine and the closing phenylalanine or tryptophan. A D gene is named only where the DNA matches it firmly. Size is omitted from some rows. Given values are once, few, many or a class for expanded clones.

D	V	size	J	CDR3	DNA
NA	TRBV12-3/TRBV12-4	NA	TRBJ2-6	CASSPDLLVLTF	TGTGCCAGCAGTCCAGACCTGTTAGTCCTGACTTTC
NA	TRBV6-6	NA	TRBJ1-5	CASSYFILNQPQHF	TGTGCCAGCAGTTACTTCATTCTCAATCAGCCCCAGCATTTT
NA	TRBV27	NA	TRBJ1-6	CASSTWFLNSPLHF	TGTGCCAGCAGTACGTGGTTCCTTAATTCACCCCTCCACTTT
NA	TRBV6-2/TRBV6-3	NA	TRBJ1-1	CASSQSTGNTEAFF	TGTGCCAGCAGCCAGTCGACAGGGAACACTGAAGCTTTCTTT
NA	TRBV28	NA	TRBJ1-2	CASSVTDSYGYTF	TGTGCCAGCAGTGTCACGGACAGTTATGGCTACACCTTC
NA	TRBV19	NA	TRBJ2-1	CASSPHARGASYNEQFF	TGTGCCAGTAGTCCTCACGCTCGGGGGGCTTCCTACAATGAGCAGTTCTTC
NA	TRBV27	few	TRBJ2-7	CASSLWGRYEQYF	TGTGCCAGCAGTTTATGGGGGCGGTACGAGCAGTACTTC
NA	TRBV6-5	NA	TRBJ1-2	CASSFRVKGYGYTF	TGTGCCAGCAGCTTCCGGGTGAAGGGCTATGGCTACACCTTC
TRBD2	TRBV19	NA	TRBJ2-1	CATGGADWGHEQFF	TGTGCCACCGGGGGGGCAGACTGGGGCCATGAGCAGTTCTTC
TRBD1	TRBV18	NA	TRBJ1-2	CASSPRGALDRRDGYTF	TGTGCCAGCTCACCCCGAGGGGCCCTGGACAGGCGGGATGGCTACACCTTC
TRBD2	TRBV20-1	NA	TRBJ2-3	CSASSASGSTDTQYF	TGCAGTGCTAGTTCGGCTAGCGGGAGCACAGATACGCAGTATTTT
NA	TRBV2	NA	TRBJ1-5	CASSAQHSNQPQHF	TGTGCCAGCAGTGCCCAGCATAGCAATCAGCCCCAGCATTTT
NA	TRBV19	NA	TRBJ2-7	CASSKERAGSSSYEQYF	TGTGCCAGTAGCAAAGAAAGGGCAGGCTCGAGCTCCTACGAGCAGTACTTC
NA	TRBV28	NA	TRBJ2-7	CASSSQSRGRRGSRSYEQYF	TGTGCCAGCAGTTCACAATCCAGGGGTCGGCGGGGTTCTAGGTCCTACGAGCAGTACTTC
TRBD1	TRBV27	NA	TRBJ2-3	CASRGTVSADTQYF	TGTGCCAGTAGGGGGACAGTCTCAGCAGATACGCAGTATTTT
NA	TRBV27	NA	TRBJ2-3	CASSLSAGPDTQYF	TGTGCCAGCAGTTTATCGGCAGGGCCAGATACGCAGTATTTT
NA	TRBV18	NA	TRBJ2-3	CASSPFTGDTQYF	TGTGCCAGCTCACCATTCACGGGGGATACGCAGTATTTT
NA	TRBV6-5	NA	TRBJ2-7	CASSEGAKQYF	TGTGCCAGCTCGGAAGGGGCCAAGCAGTACTTC
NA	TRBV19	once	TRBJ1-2	CASSAVGRLNYGYTF	TGTGCCAGTAGTGCTGTGGGACGGCTGAACTATGGCTACACCTTC
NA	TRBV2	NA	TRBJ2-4	CASNVQTAGAENIQYF	TGTGCCAGCAACGTGCAGACCGCGGGGGCGGAAAACATTCAGTACTTC
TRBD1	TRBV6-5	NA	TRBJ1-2	CASSIFLEGAHGYTF	TGTGCCAGCAGTATTTTTCTTGAGGGGGCTCATGGCTACACCTTC
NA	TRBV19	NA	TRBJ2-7	CASSDAFQGSYEQYF	TGTGCCAGTAGCGATGCGTTTCAGGGGTCCTACGAGCAGTACTTC
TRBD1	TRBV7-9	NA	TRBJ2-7	CASGTDFYEQYF	TGTGCCAGCGGGACAGACTTCTACGAGCAGTACTTC
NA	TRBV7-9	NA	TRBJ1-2	CASSPLRDYGYTF	TGTGCCAGCAGCCCCTTGAGGGACTATGGCTACACCTTC
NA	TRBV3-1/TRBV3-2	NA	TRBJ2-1	CASSQGSGSYNEQFF	TGTGCCAGCAGCCAAGGGAGCGGATCCTACAATGAGCAGTTCTTC
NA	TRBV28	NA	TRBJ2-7	CASSMTSWRNEQYF	TGTGCCAGCAGTATGACTAGTTGGAGGAACGAGCAGTACTTC
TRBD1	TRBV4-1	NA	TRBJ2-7	CASSHGTGDTYEQYF	TGCGCCAGCAGCCACGGGACAGGGGATACCTACGAGCAGTACTTC
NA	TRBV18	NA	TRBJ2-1	CASSPPTLVGEQFF	TGTGCCAGCTCACCACCGACACTAGTTGGTGAGCAGTTCTTC
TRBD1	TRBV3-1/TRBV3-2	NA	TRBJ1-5	CASSQDRGLTGPQHF	TGTGCCAGCAGCCAAGACAGGGGGCTCACGGGGCCCCAGCATTTT
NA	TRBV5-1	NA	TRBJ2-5	CASSPPEDQETQYF	TGCGCCAGCAGCCCGCCGGAGGACCAAGAGACCCAGTACTTC
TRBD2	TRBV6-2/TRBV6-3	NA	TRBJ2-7	CASSTRFSGSPYEQYF	TGTGCCAGCAGTACCAGATTTAGCGGGAGCCCCTACGAGCAGTACTTC
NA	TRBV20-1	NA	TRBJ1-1	CSAPGRRGAFF	TGCAGTGCCCCTGGGCGTCGGGGAGCTTTCTTT
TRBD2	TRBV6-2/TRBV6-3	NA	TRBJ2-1	CASSPGLASIPREQFF	TGTGCCAGCAGCCCGGGACTAGCGTCGATCCCGCGGGAGCAGTTCTTC
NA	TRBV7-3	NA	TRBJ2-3	CASSPSGGASTDTQYF	TGTGCCAGCAGCCCCTCGGGCGGGGCTAGCACAGATACGCAGTATTTT
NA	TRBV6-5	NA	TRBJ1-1	CATNAPIRGNTEAFF	TGTGCCACCAACGCCCCCATCAGGGGTAACACTGAAGCTTTCTTT
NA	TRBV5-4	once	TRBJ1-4	CASSSDGPGEKLFF	TGTGCCAGCAGCTCGGACGGCCCTGGGGAAAAACTGTTTTTT
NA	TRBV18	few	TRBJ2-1	CASSPRGPGGETSYNEQFF	TGTGCCAGCTCACCTAGGGGTCCCGGAGGTGAGACATCCTACAATGAGCAGTTCTTC
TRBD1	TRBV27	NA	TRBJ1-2	CASSHLPGQGSNYGYTF	TGTGCCAGCAGTCACCTACCTGGACAGGGCTCGAACTATGGCTACACCTTC
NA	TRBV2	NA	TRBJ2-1	CATAGGGYNEQFF	TGTGCCACCGCAGGCGGTGGCTACAATGAGCAGTTCTTC
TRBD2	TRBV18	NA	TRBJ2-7	CASSPPREGEQYF	TGTGCCAGCTCACCACCCAGGGAGGGGGAGCAGTACTTC
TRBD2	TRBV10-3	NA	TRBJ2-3	CATAGTSGTDTQYF	TGTGCCACCGCCGGGACTAGCGGCACAGATACGCAGTATTTT
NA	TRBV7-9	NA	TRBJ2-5	CASTLKETQYF	TGTGCCAGCACCTTGAAAGAGACCCAGTACTTC
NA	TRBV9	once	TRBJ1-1	CASSATNTYFMNTEAFF	TGTGCCAGCAGCGCGACCAACACTTATTTCATGAACACTGAAGCTTTCTTT
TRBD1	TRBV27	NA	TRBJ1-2	CASSLSSSRGSNYGYTF	TGTGCCAGCAGTTTATCCTCCTCCAGGGGGTCTAACTATGGCTACACCTTC
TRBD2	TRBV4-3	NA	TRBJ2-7	CASSQEGPGGSYEQYF	TGCGCCAGCAGCCAAGAGGGCCCCGGCGGGAGTTACGAGCAGTACTTC
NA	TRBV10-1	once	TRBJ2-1	CASSGLGQYNEQFF	TGCGCCAGCAGTGGGCTTGGACAGTACAATGAGCAGTTCTTC
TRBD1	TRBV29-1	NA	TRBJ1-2	CSAAQGTGYGYTF	TGCAGCGCCGCACAAGGGACAGGCTATGGCTACACCTTC
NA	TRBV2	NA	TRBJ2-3	CASTGVGTDTQYF	TGTGCCAGCACGGGAGTCGGGACAGATACGCAGTATTTT
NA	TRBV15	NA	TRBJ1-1	CATSLGQGSTEAFF	TGTGCCACCAGCCTTGGGCAGGGTTCCACTGAAGCTTTCTTT
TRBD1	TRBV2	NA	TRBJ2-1	CASSVGRTGTGLNEQFF	TGTGCCAGCAGCGTGGGGCGAACCGGGACAGGGCTTAATGAGCAGTTCTTC
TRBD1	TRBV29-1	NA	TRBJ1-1	CSVTDRGHTEAFF	TGCAGCGTGACGGACAGGGGGCACACTGAAGCTTTCTTT
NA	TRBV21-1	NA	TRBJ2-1	CARAGNWTEKLDYKYNEQFF	TGTGCCAGAGCGGGAAATTGGACTGAGAAATTGGACTATAAGTACAATGAGCAGTTCTTC
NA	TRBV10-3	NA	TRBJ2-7	CAISDRGGISYEQYF	TGTGCCATCAGTGACAGGGGCGGCATCTCCTACGAGCAGTACTTC
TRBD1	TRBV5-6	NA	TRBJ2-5	CASSFRDRAQETQYF	TGTGCCAGCAGCTTCCGGGACAGGGCCCAAGAGACCCAGTACTTC